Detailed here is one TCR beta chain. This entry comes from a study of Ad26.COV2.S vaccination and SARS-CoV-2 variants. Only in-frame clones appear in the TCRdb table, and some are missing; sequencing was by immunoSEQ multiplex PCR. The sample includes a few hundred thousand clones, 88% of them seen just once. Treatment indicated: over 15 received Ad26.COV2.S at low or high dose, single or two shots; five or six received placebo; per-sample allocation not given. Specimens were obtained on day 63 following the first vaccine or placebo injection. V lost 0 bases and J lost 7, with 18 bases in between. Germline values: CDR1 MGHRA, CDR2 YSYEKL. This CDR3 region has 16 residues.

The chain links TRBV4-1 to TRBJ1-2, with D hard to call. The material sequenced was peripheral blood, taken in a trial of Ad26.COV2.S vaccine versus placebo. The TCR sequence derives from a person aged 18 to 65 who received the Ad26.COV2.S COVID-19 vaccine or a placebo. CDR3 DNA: TGCGCCAGCAGCCAAGAACGGTCCGGGGTCTTGAGTGGCTACACCTTC. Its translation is CASSQERSGVLSGYTF.